These T cell receptor beta chains were read from a single sample in a study of blood T cell repertoires in COVID-19. Profiling relied on immunoSEQ multiplex PCR, and the TCRdb table lists in-frame clones only, not all of them. The sample shows some 60,000 clones, approximately 84% of them seen only once. Sequenced material: peripheral blood. Source of these receptors: a man aged 80 or over with COVID-19, enrolled during active disease. Both conserved end residues are part of each CDR3. Each record gives: D gene, CDR3 length, V gene, J gene, clone size, CDR3 DNA, CDR3 protein. A D gene is named only where the DNA matches it firmly. Clone size, where shown, is once, few, many, or a class for clones that have expanded.

D gene: TRBD1
CDR3 length: 15
V gene: TRBV25-1
J gene: TRBJ1-4
clone size: -
CDR3 DNA: TGTGCCAGCAGTGACCCGACAGGGGCTAATGAAAAACTGTTTTTT
CDR3 protein: CASSDPTGANEKLFF

D gene: -
CDR3 length: 17
V gene: TRBV5-6
J gene: TRBJ1-1
clone size: -
CDR3 DNA: TGTGCCAGCAGCTTGGATGGGCCTGGGCGAGTGAACACTGAAGCTTTCTTT
CDR3 protein: CASSLDGPGRVNTEAFF

D gene: TRBD2
CDR3 length: 16
V gene: TRBV10-1
J gene: TRBJ2-7
clone size: -
CDR3 DNA: TGCGCCAGCAGTGAGTCTCGGCCTAGCGGGGGCTACGAGCAGTACTTC
CDR3 protein: CASSESRPSGGYEQYF

D gene: TRBD1
CDR3 length: 14
V gene: TRBV9
J gene: TRBJ1-1
clone size: -
CDR3 DNA: TGTGCCAGCAGCCCCTGGGACAGGGGGACTGAAGCTTTCTTT
CDR3 protein: CASSPWDRGTEAFF

D gene: -
CDR3 length: 15
V gene: TRBV6-1
J gene: TRBJ1-5
clone size: -
CDR3 DNA: TGTGCCAGCAGTGAAGCAGGGGGGGGCCATCAGCCCCAGCATTTT
CDR3 protein: CASSEAGGGHQPQHF

D gene: -
CDR3 length: 14
V gene: TRBV24-1
J gene: TRBJ2-3
clone size: -
CDR3 DNA: TGTGCCACCAGTGACCGAGTGAGCACAGATACGCAGTATTTT
CDR3 protein: CATSDRVSTDTQYF

D gene: -
CDR3 length: 14
V gene: TRBV5-4
J gene: TRBJ2-5
clone size: -
CDR3 DNA: TGTGCCAGCAGCTCAACTTACCGCCAAGAGACCCAGTACTTC
CDR3 protein: CASSSTYRQETQYF

D gene: TRBD1
CDR3 length: 15
V gene: TRBV7-2
J gene: TRBJ2-5
clone size: once
CDR3 DNA: TGTGCCAGCAGGGGACAGGGGGCGCCCGGGGAGACCCAGTACTTC
CDR3 protein: CASRGQGAPGETQYF

D gene: -
CDR3 length: 18
V gene: TRBV9
J gene: TRBJ1-3
clone size: few
CDR3 DNA: TGTGCCAGCAGCGTAGGCGGCAGGGAACCCTCCTCTGGAAACACCATATATTTT
CDR3 protein: CASSVGGREPSSGNTIYF

D gene: -
CDR3 length: 16
V gene: TRBV14
J gene: TRBJ2-2
clone size: -
CDR3 DNA: TGTGCCAGCAGCCGCCCGCGGCAGGGGAACACCGGGGAGCTGTTTTTT
CDR3 protein: CASSRPRQGNTGELFF

D gene: TRBD1
CDR3 length: 14
V gene: TRBV5-4
J gene: TRBJ2-2
clone size: -
CDR3 DNA: TGTGCCAGCAGCCTGAGTAGGGGGCACGGGGAGCTGTTTTTT
CDR3 protein: CASSLSRGHGELFF

D gene: -
CDR3 length: 16
V gene: TRBV18
J gene: TRBJ2-1
clone size: once
CDR3 DNA: TGTGCCAGCTCACCACTTACGGGGGGCCTATACAATGAGCAGTTCTTC
CDR3 protein: CASSPLTGGLYNEQFF

D gene: TRBD1
CDR3 length: 14
V gene: TRBV27
J gene: TRBJ1-3
clone size: -
CDR3 DNA: TGTGCCAGCAGCCCCGGACAGGGAAGAAACACCATATATTTT
CDR3 protein: CASSPGQGRNTIYF

D gene: -
CDR3 length: 15
V gene: TRBV7-2
J gene: TRBJ1-2
clone size: -
CDR3 DNA: TGTGCCAGCAGCTTAGTAGTTGCCGGGAACTATGGCTACACCTTC
CDR3 protein: CASSLVVAGNYGYTF

D gene: TRBD1
CDR3 length: 15
V gene: TRBV28
J gene: TRBJ1-5
clone size: -
CDR3 DNA: TGTGCCAGCAGTTCCACGGACAGGGATAGTCAGCCCCAGCATTTT
CDR3 protein: CASSSTDRDSQPQHF

D gene: TRBD2
CDR3 length: 18
V gene: TRBV4-1
J gene: TRBJ2-3
clone size: -
CDR3 DNA: TGCGCCAGCAGCCAAGACCTCCCGACTAGCGGGATTACAGATACGCAGTATTTT
CDR3 protein: CASSQDLPTSGITDTQYF

D gene: TRBD1
CDR3 length: 15
V gene: TRBV5-1
J gene: TRBJ1-2
clone size: -
CDR3 DNA: TGCGCCAGCAGCAACCCACAGGGGGCGACCTATGGCTACACCTTC
CDR3 protein: CASSNPQGATYGYTF

D gene: TRBD1
CDR3 length: 12
V gene: TRBV10-3
J gene: TRBJ1-1
clone size: -
CDR3 DNA: TGTGCCATCAGTGGGGACAGGCGTGTTGCTTTCTTT
CDR3 protein: CAISGDRRVAFF

D gene: TRBD1
CDR3 length: 14
V gene: TRBV7-6
J gene: TRBJ1-5
clone size: -
CDR3 DNA: TGTGCCAGCAGCTCACAGGGGGCTGGCCAGCCCCAGCATTTT
CDR3 protein: CASSSQGAGQPQHF

D gene: TRBD1
CDR3 length: 14
V gene: TRBV10-3
J gene: TRBJ1-1
clone size: -
CDR3 DNA: TGTGCCATCAGCCTGGACAGGGCCAACACTGAAGCTTTCTTT
CDR3 protein: CAISLDRANTEAFF

D gene: TRBD1
CDR3 length: 16
V gene: TRBV19
J gene: TRBJ1-6
clone size: -
CDR3 DNA: TGTGCCAGTAGAAAGGTCGGGGACAGGATTTATTCACCCCTCCACTTT
CDR3 protein: CASRKVGDRIYSPLHF

D gene: -
CDR3 length: 15
V gene: TRBV14
J gene: TRBJ1-2
clone size: -
CDR3 DNA: TGTGCCAGCAGCCAAAGGTGGGGGGAGTACTATGGCTACACCTTC
CDR3 protein: CASSQRWGEYYGYTF

D gene: TRBD1
CDR3 length: 15
V gene: TRBV20-1
J gene: TRBJ1-2
clone size: -
CDR3 DNA: TGCAGTGCTAGTGATGGCAGGGGGCGAGACTATGGCTACACCTTC
CDR3 protein: CSASDGRGRDYGYTF

D gene: -
CDR3 length: 13
V gene: TRBV10-3
J gene: TRBJ2-5
clone size: -
CDR3 DNA: TGTGCCATCAGTGGTGGGGAGCAAGAGACCCAGTACTTC
CDR3 protein: CAISGGEQETQYF

D gene: -
CDR3 length: 19
V gene: TRBV7-9
J gene: TRBJ2-1
clone size: -
CDR3 DNA: TGTGCCAGCAGCATACTCCCTAGGGCCGGGGTTTACTCCTACAATGAGCAGTTCTTC
CDR3 protein: CASSILPRAGVYSYNEQFF

D gene: -
CDR3 length: 17
V gene: TRBV5-1
J gene: TRBJ2-6
clone size: -
CDR3 DNA: TGCGCCAGCAGCTTCAGGCCACAGGGCTCTGGGGCCAACGTCCTGACTTTC
CDR3 protein: CASSFRPQGSGANVLTF

D gene: TRBD2
CDR3 length: 16
V gene: TRBV19
J gene: TRBJ2-3
clone size: -
CDR3 DNA: TGTGCCAGTAGTATTTCAGCGGGAGGGCTCACAGATACGCAGTATTTT
CDR3 protein: CASSISAGGLTDTQYF

D gene: TRBD1
CDR3 length: 17
V gene: TRBV19
J gene: TRBJ1-5
clone size: -
CDR3 DNA: TGTGCCAGTAGTAACACCGGGACAGCTTTTAGCAATCAGCCCCAGCATTTT
CDR3 protein: CASSNTGTAFSNQPQHF

D gene: -
CDR3 length: 14
V gene: TRBV19
J gene: TRBJ2-5
clone size: once
CDR3 DNA: TGTGCCAGTAGTACTCTAGCTGGGGAAGAGACCCAGTACTTC
CDR3 protein: CASSTLAGEETQYF

D gene: TRBD1
CDR3 length: 15
V gene: TRBV5-6
J gene: TRBJ1-4
clone size: -
CDR3 DNA: TGTGCCAGCAGCTTACCGACAGGGGGCTTAGAAAAACTGTTTTTT
CDR3 protein: CASSLPTGGLEKLFF

D gene: TRBD2
CDR3 length: 16
V gene: TRBV5-1
J gene: TRBJ2-5
clone size: -
CDR3 DNA: TGCGCCAGCAGCCCGGGACTAGCGGGGGTAGAAGAGACCCAGTACTTC
CDR3 protein: CASSPGLAGVEETQYF

D gene: -
CDR3 length: 15
V gene: TRBV30
J gene: TRBJ1-6
clone size: -
CDR3 DNA: TGTGCCTGGAGTGTCTCCGCAGGTCCTAATTCACCCCTCCACTTT
CDR3 protein: CAWSVSAGPNSPLHF

D gene: -
CDR3 length: 13
V gene: TRBV6-4
J gene: TRBJ2-7
clone size: -
CDR3 DNA: TGTGCCAGCAGTGATTACTTCGACACTGAGCAGTACTTC
CDR3 protein: CASSDYFDTEQYF

D gene: TRBD2
CDR3 length: 14
V gene: TRBV3-1/TRBV3-2
J gene: TRBJ2-1
clone size: -
CDR3 DNA: TGTGCCAGCAGCCAAGTAGCGGGGGGCTATGAGCAGTTCTTC
CDR3 protein: CASSQVAGGYEQFF

D gene: TRBD1
CDR3 length: 14
V gene: TRBV5-1
J gene: TRBJ1-1
clone size: -
CDR3 DNA: TGCGCCAGCAGCTCGAATACAGGGGGCACTGAAGCTTTCTTT
CDR3 protein: CASSSNTGGTEAFF

D gene: TRBD2
CDR3 length: 16
V gene: TRBV4-3
J gene: TRBJ2-3
clone size: once
CDR3 DNA: TGCGCCAGCAGCACTCGACTAGCGGAAATCACAGATACGCAGTATTTT
CDR3 protein: CASSTRLAEITDTQYF

D gene: -
CDR3 length: 15
V gene: TRBV28
J gene: TRBJ1-5
clone size: -
CDR3 DNA: TGTGCCAGCAGACTGGGACATAATAGCAATCAGCCCCAGCATTTT
CDR3 protein: CASRLGHNSNQPQHF

D gene: TRBD1
CDR3 length: 13
V gene: TRBV6-5
J gene: TRBJ1-4
clone size: -
CDR3 DNA: TGTGCCAGCAGTTACGACAGGGGAGAAAAACTGTTTTTT
CDR3 protein: CASSYDRGEKLFF

D gene: -
CDR3 length: 18
V gene: TRBV13
J gene: TRBJ1-5
clone size: once
CDR3 DNA: TGTGCCAGCAGCTTACGACAGGCTGGGGATTATAGCAATCAGCCCCAGCATTTT
CDR3 protein: CASSLRQAGDYSNQPQHF

D gene: -
CDR3 length: 16
V gene: TRBV21-1
J gene: TRBJ1-2
clone size: -
CDR3 DNA: TGTGCCAGCAGTAAAGGAGACAGGGGGAAGGCGGATGGCTACACCTTC
CDR3 protein: CASSKGDRGKADGYTF

D gene: TRBD1
CDR3 length: 14
V gene: TRBV5-6
J gene: TRBJ1-1
clone size: -
CDR3 DNA: TGTGCCAGCAGACGCCGCGCAGGGGGCACTGAAGCTTTCTTT
CDR3 protein: CASRRRAGGTEAFF

D gene: TRBD1
CDR3 length: 14
V gene: TRBV19
J gene: TRBJ1-1
clone size: -
CDR3 DNA: TGTGCCAGTAGTCAACTCCTAGGACAGGGGAAAGCTTTCTTT
CDR3 protein: CASSQLLGQGKAFF

D gene: TRBD1
CDR3 length: 13
V gene: TRBV29-1
J gene: TRBJ1-2
clone size: -
CDR3 DNA: TGCAGCGCCGCGCCCCAGACAGGGCATGGCTACACCTTC
CDR3 protein: CSAAPQTGHGYTF

D gene: -
CDR3 length: 15
V gene: TRBV14
J gene: TRBJ1-5
clone size: -
CDR3 DNA: TGTGCCAGCAGCCAAGTCAGGGTAGTCAATCAGCCCCAGCATTTT
CDR3 protein: CASSQVRVVNQPQHF

D gene: TRBD1
CDR3 length: 19
V gene: TRBV9
J gene: TRBJ1-6
clone size: -
CDR3 DNA: TGTGCCAGCAGCGCAACCGGGACAGGGGCCTCCTCCTATAATTCACCCCTCCACTTT
CDR3 protein: CASSATGTGASSYNSPLHF

D gene: TRBD1
CDR3 length: 15
V gene: TRBV27
J gene: TRBJ1-4
clone size: -
CDR3 DNA: TGTGCCAGCAGTCCACGACAGGGGGGTAATGAAAAACTGTTTTTT
CDR3 protein: CASSPRQGGNEKLFF

D gene: -
CDR3 length: 13
V gene: TRBV30
J gene: TRBJ1-2
clone size: -
CDR3 DNA: TGTGCCTGGAGCGTCGTCCTACAGGGTGGCTACACCTTC
CDR3 protein: CAWSVVLQGGYTF

D gene: TRBD1
CDR3 length: 16
V gene: TRBV7-2
J gene: TRBJ2-5
clone size: -
CDR3 DNA: TGTGCCAGCAGCTTAGCGTCGACAGGGCACGAGTTGACCCAGTACTTC
CDR3 protein: CASSLASTGHELTQYF

D gene: -
CDR3 length: 15
V gene: TRBV18
J gene: TRBJ1-4
clone size: -
CDR3 DNA: TGTGCCAGCTCTCGTGCAGTTGCAACTAATGAAAAACTGTTTTTT
CDR3 protein: CASSRAVATNEKLFF